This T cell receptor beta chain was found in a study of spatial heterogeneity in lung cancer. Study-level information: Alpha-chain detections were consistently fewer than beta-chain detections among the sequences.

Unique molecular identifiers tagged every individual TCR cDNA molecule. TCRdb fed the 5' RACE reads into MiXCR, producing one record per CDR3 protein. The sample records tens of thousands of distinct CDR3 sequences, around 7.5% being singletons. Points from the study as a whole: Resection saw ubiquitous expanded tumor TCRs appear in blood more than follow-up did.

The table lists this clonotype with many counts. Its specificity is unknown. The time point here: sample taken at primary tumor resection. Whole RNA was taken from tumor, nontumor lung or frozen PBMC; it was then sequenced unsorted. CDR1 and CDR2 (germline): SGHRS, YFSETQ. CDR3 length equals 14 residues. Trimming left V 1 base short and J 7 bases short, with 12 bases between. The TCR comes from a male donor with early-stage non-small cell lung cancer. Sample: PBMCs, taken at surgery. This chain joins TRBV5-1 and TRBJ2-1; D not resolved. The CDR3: CASSLRTSINEQFF. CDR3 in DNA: TGCGCCAGCAGCTTGAGGACCAGTATTAATGAGCAGTTCTTC. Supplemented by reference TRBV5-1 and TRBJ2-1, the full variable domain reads KAGVTQTPRYLIKTRGQQVTLSCSPISGHRSVSWYQQTPGQGLQFLFEYFSETQRNKGNFPGRFSGRQFSNSRSEMNVSTLELGDSALYLCASSLRTSINEQFFGPGTRLTVL.